This entry describes one TCR beta chain. Its antigen is unidentified. The sequenced fragment ends 3 residues before the CDR3 boundary, so the rest is inferred from the germline J gene. These data belong to a study of T cell clonality in common variable immunodeficiency. Whole-study findings and limits: Common variable immunodeficiency TCR beta sequences reportedly had fewer deletions and N-nucleotide insertions. T cell subpopulation sequencing would be needed to explain CVID clonality. Shared TCRbeta clones were fewer between CVID subjects than controls.

Sequencing input was equivalent genomic DNA from CVID and controls. TCRdb's copy holds only in-frame clones and misses some; the assay was immunoSEQ multiplex PCR. Observed in the sample are some 42,000 clones, none of them singletons. Blood samples were heparinized, about 5 to 8 ml per donor. CDR3 length: 17 residues. Germline V gene data show CDR1 as SNHLY and CDR2 as FYNNEI. Germline trimming cut 3 bases from V and 6 bases from J; bases unmatched to any gene: 9. J is TRBJ2-2 and V is TRBV2, with TRBD2 matching 11 bases. Sequencing was carried out using peripheral blood mononuclear cells. This receptor was obtained from a human donor with common variable immunodeficiency. The CDR3 region is CASSETSGAIGAGELFF. The sequenced CDR3 bases are TGTGCCAGCAGTGAGACTAGCGGGGCCATTGGGGCCGGGGAG.